This TCR beta chain was recorded in a study of beta chain features in type 1 diabetes. Overall study findings and caveats: Highly expressing activated T cells could be over-counted with a cDNA template.

CDR1 is SGHRS and CDR2 is YFSETQ in the germline V gene. Trimming pared 7 bases from V and 6 bases from J, leaving 14 bases between. This CDR3 has 13 residues. By way of CD45RO/CCR7/CD25/CD127/CD95/CD27, the CD4+ regulatory, stem cell-like memory, central memory and naive cells were sorted. Of the isolated RNA, all was reverse transcribed, and so the sequenced material was expressed TCRB transcripts. Clones were sequenced by immunoSEQ multiplex PCR, and TCRdb holds only the in-frame ones, with some missing. The sample shows over 120,000 clones, 9% to 9.5% of them seen only once. There are a few counts of this clone. The antigen is not known.

The receptor was derived from a man aged 18 to 35 in good health. J is TRBJ2-1 and V is TRBV5-1; tentatively, D is TRBD2 (6 bases). Sequencing used central memory CD4+ T cells from blood. DNA for the CDR3: TGCGCCAGCGGGGCGGGGCCGGGCAATGAGCAGTTCTTC. Translation: CASGAGPGNEQFF.